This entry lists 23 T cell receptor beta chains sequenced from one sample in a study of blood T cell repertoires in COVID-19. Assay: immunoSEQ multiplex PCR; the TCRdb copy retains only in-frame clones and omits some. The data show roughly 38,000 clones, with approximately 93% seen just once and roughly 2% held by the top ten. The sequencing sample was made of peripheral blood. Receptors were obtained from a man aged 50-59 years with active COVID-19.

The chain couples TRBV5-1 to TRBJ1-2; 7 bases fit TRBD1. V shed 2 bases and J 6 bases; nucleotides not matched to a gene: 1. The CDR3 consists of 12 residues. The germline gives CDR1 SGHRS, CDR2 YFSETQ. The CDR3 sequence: CASSFDRDGYTF. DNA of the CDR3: TGCGCCAGCAGCTTTGACAGGGATGGCTACACCTTC.

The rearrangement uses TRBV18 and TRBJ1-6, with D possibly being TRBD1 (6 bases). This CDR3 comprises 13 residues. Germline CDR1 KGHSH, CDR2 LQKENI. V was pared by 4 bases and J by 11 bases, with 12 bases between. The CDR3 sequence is CASSLADSTPLHF. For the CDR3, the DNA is TGTGCCAGCTCACTCGCGGACAGCACACCCCTCCACTTT. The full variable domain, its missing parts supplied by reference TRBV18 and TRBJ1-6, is NAGVMQNPRHLVRRRGQEARLRCSPMKGHSHVYWYRQLPEEGLKFMVYLQKENIIDESGMPKERFSAEFPKEGPSILRIQQVVRGDSAAYFCASSLADSTPLHFGNGTRLTVT.

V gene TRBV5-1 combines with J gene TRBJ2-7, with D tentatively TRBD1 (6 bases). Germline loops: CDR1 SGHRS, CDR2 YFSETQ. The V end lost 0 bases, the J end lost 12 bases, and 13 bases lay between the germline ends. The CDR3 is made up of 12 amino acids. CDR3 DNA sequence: TGCGCCAGCAGCTTGGAGGGGGTCGGGTCGTACTTC. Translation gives CASSLEGVGSYF.

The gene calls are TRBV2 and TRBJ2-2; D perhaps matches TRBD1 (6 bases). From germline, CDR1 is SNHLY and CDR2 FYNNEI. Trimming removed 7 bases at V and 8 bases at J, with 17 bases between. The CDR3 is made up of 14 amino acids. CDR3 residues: CASMRGFSSGELFF. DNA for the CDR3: TGTGCCAGCATGAGGGGGTTTAGCTCTGGGGAGCTGTTTTTT.

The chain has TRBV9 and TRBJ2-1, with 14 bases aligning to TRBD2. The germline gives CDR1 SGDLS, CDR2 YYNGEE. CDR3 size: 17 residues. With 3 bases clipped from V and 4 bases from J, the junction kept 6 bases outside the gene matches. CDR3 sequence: CASSGGLAGGLYNEQFF. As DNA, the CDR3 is TGTGCCAGCAGCGGAGGACTAGCGGGAGGACTATACAATGAGCAGTTCTTC.

CDR3 residues: CASSLQRAAGSYEQYF. CDR3 coding DNA: TGTGCCAGCTCCTTACAAAGGGCAGCGGGATCCTACGAGCAGTACTTC. V gene TRBV18 combines with J gene TRBJ2-7; 7 nucleotides match TRBD2. Germline V gene data show CDR1 as KGHSH and CDR2 as LQKENI. The CDR3 loop spans 16 amino acids. Losses at the gene ends were 6 bases for V and 1 base for J; bases not matched to a gene: 12. The full variable domain, completed using reference TRBV18 and TRBJ2-7, is NAGVMQNPRHLVRRRGQEARLRCSPMKGHSHVYWYRQLPEEGLKFMVYLQKENIIDESGMPKERFSAEFPKEGPSILRIQQVVRGDSAAYFCASSLQRAAGSYEQYFGPGTRLTVT.

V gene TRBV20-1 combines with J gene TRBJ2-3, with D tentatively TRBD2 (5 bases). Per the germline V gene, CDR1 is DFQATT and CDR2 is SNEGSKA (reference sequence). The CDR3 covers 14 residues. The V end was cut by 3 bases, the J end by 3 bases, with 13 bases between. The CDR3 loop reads CSASPPGRTDTQYF. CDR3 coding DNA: TGCAGTGCTAGTCCCCCGGGAAGGACAGATACGCAGTATTTT.

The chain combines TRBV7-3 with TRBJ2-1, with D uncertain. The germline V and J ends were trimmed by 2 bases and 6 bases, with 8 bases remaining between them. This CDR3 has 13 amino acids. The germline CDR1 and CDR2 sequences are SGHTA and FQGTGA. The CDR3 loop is CASSLRTGNEQFF. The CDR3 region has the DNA TGTGCCAGCAGCTTACGAACGGGCAATGAGCAGTTCTTC.

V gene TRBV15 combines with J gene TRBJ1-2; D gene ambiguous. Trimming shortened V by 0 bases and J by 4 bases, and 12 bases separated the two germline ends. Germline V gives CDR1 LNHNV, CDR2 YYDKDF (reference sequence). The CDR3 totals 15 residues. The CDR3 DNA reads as TGTGCCACCAGCAGAGATCAAGACGGGAGCTATGGCTACACCTTC. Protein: CATSRDQDGSYGYTF.

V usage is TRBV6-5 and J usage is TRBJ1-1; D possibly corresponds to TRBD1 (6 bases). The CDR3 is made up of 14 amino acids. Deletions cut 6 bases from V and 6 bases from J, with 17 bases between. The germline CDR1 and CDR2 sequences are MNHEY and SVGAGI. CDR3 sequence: CASRFGQGSPEAFF. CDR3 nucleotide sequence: TGTGCCAGCAGATTTGGGCAGGGGAGTCCTGAAGCTTTCTTT.

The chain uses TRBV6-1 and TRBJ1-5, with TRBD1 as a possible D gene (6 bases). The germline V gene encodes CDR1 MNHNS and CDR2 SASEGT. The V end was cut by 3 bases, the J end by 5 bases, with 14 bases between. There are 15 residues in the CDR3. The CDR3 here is CASSETGGRDQPQHF. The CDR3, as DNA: TGTGCCAGCAGTGAGACAGGAGGTCGGGATCAGCCCCAGCATTTT.

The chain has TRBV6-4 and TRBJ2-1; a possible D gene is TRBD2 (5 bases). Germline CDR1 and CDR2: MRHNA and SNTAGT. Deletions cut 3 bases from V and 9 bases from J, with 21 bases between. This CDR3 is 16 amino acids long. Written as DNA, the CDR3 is TGTGCCAGCAGTGATTCGGGGAGTAAGAGTATTAGTGAGCAGTTCTTC. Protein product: CASSDSGSKSISEQFF.

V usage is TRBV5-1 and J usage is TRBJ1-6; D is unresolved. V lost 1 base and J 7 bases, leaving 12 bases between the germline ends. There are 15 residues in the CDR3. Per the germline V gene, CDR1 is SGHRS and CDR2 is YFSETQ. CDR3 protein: CASSLSPGGNSPLHF. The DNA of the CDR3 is TGCGCCAGCAGCTTGTCCCCGGGAGGAAATTCACCCCTCCACTTT. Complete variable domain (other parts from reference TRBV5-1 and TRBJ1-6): KAGVTQTPRYLIKTRGQQVTLSCSPISGHRSVSWYQQTPGQGLQFLFEYFSETQRNKGNFPGRFSGRQFSNSRSEMNVSTLELGDSALYLCASSLSPGGNSPLHFGNGTRLTVT.

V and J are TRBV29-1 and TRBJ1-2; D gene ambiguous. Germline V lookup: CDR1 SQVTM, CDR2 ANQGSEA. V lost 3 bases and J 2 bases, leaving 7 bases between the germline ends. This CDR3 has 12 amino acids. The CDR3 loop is CSVESFNYGYTF. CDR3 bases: TGCAGCGTTGAGAGTTTCAACTATGGCTACACCTTC.

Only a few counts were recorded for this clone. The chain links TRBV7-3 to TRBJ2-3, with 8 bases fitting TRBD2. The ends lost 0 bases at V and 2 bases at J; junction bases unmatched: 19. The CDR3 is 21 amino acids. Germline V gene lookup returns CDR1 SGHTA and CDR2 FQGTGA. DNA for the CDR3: TGTGCCAGCAGCTTAACGTTCCCCCTTATTCGGGAGGGCCGATCCACAGATACGCAGTATTTT. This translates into CASSLTFPLIREGRSTDTQYF.

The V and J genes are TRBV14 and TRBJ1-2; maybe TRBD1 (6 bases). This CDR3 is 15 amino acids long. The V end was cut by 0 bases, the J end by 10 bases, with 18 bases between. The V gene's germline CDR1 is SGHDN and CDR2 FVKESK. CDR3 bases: TGTGCCAGCAGCCAAGATCACGGTGGCGGGGGCTTCTACACCTTC. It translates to CASSQDHGGGGFYTF.

The DNA of the CDR3 is TGTGCCAGCAGCTTAGCAGGGGATAAAAACATTCAGTACTTC. Its protein is CASSLAGDKNIQYF. The chain recombines TRBV5-4 with TRBJ2-4; tentatively, D is TRBD1 (6 bases). Germline CDR1 SGHNT, CDR2 YYREEE (reference sequence). V shed 2 bases and J shed 4 bases, with 10 bases lying between them. The CDR3 has 14 amino acids.

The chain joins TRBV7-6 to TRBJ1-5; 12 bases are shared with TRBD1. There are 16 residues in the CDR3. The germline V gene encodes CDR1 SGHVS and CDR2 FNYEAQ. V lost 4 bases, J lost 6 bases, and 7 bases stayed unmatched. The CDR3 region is CASSSTGTGGGQPQHF. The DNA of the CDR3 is TGTGCCAGCAGCTCTACCGGGACAGGGGGCGGTCAGCCCCAGCATTTT.

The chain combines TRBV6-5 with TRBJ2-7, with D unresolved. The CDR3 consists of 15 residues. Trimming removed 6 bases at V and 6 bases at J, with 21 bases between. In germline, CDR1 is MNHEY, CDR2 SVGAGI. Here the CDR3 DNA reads TGTGCCAGCAGATTAAATCGAGGCGCCTCAAGCGAGCAGTACTTC. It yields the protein CASRLNRGASSEQYF.

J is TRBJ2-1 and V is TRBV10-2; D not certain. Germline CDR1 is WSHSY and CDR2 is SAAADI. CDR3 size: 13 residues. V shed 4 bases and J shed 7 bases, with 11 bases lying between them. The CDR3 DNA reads TGCGCCAGCAGTGTATTTAGGCGGAATGAGCAGTTCTTC. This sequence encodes CASSVFRRNEQFF.

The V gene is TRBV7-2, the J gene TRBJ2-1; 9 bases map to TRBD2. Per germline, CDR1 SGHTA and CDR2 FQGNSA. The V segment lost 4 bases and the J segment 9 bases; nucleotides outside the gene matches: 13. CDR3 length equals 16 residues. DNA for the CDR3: TGTGCCAGCAGCTCGTACGGCGGGGGGGCGAGAGGTGAGCAGTTCTTC. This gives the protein CASSSYGGGARGEQFF.

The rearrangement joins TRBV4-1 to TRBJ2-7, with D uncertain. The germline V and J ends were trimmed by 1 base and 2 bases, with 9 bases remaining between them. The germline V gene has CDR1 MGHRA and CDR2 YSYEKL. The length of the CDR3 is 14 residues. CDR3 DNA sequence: TGCGCCAGCAGCCAAGTCCCGAGTGCCTACGAGCAGTACTTC. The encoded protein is CASSQVPSAYEQYF.

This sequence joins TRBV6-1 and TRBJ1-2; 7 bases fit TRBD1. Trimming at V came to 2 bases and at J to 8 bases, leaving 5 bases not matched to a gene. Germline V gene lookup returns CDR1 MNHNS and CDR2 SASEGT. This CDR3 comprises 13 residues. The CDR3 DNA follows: TGTGCCAGCAGTGAATATAGGGGGCGAGGCTACACCTTC. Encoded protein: CASSEYRGRGYTF.